A selection of T cell receptor beta chains follows, all from one sample in a study of graft-versus-host responses after intestinal transplantation. Which antigens these TCRs recognize remains unknown. Profiled with immunoSEQ multiplex PCR; TCRdb holds only in-frame clones, not every one. The profile shows about 88,000 clones, around 90% of them singletons. The source material was unstimulated CD4+ T cells sorted from spleen or lymph node cells, sampled before transplant. These receptors all stem from a human donor who was the organ donor for an intestinal transplant. CDR3s include the opening cysteine and the closing phenylalanine or tryptophan. A D gene is named only where the DNA matches it firmly. Not every row has a clone size; where given, it reads once, few, many or a size class.

d_call: NA
v_call: TRBV19
clone_size: NA
j_call: TRBJ2-3
cdr3_nt: TGTGCCAGTAGTATCTGGGCAATGGGGCAGGGGCCCGATACGCAGTATTTT
cdr3_aa: CASSIWAMGQGPDTQYF

d_call: NA
v_call: TRBV5-1
clone_size: NA
j_call: TRBJ2-5
cdr3_nt: TGCGCCAGCAGCTTGGAAGGGGGGGCCATTCGAGAGACCCAGTACTTC
cdr3_aa: CASSLEGGAIRETQYF

d_call: NA
v_call: TRBV30
clone_size: once
j_call: TRBJ1-2
cdr3_nt: TGTGCCTGGAGTGCCACCAGGGAGGGTGGCTACACCTTC
cdr3_aa: CAWSATREGGYTF

d_call: TRBD1
v_call: TRBV11-3
clone_size: NA
j_call: TRBJ1-1
cdr3_nt: TGTGCCAGCAGCCCAGGACAGGGCGAAGCTTTCTTT
cdr3_aa: CASSPGQGEAFF

d_call: NA
v_call: TRBV7-9
clone_size: NA
j_call: TRBJ1-2
cdr3_nt: TGTGCCAGCAGCTTAGCTTCGCAGAAACTACTCGGCTACACCTTC
cdr3_aa: CASSLASQKLLGYTF

d_call: NA
v_call: TRBV10-3
clone_size: NA
j_call: TRBJ2-1
cdr3_nt: TGTGCCATCAAGGGGCTAGCGAACACCTACAATGAGCAGTTCTTC
cdr3_aa: CAIKGLANTYNEQFF

d_call: TRBD1
v_call: TRBV6-5
clone_size: NA
j_call: TRBJ2-7
cdr3_nt: TGTGCCAGCAGTTCCTCGGGACAGGCCGATTACGAGCAGTACTTC
cdr3_aa: CASSSSGQADYEQYF

d_call: NA
v_call: TRBV19
clone_size: NA
j_call: TRBJ1-1
cdr3_nt: TGTGCCAGTAGTCACCTTGATTTCACAGGAGGGAGTAAAGCTTTCTTT
cdr3_aa: CASSHLDFTGGSKAFF

d_call: NA
v_call: TRBV30
clone_size: few
j_call: TRBJ2-7
cdr3_nt: TGTGCCTGGAACTTGTACCTTCCGAACGAGCAGTACTTC
cdr3_aa: CAWNLYLPNEQYF

d_call: TRBD1
v_call: TRBV27
clone_size: NA
j_call: TRBJ1-1
cdr3_nt: TGTGCCAGCAGTCCGCTCGGGACAGGTCCTGAAGCTTTCTTT
cdr3_aa: CASSPLGTGPEAFF

d_call: NA
v_call: TRBV5-1
clone_size: NA
j_call: TRBJ1-2
cdr3_nt: TGCGCCAGCAGCTTGGCCGAGCAGGCTGGCGACTATGGCTACACCTTC
cdr3_aa: CASSLAEQAGDYGYTF

d_call: NA
v_call: TRBV30
clone_size: NA
j_call: TRBJ1-2
cdr3_nt: TGTGCCTGGAGGGGCAGGGCTGTTGGCTACACCTTC
cdr3_aa: CAWRGRAVGYTF

d_call: NA
v_call: TRBV6-1
clone_size: NA
j_call: TRBJ1-1
cdr3_nt: TGTGCCAGCAGTGTGGGGCAGGGGGCTTTCTTT
cdr3_aa: CASSVGQGAFF

d_call: TRBD2
v_call: TRBV5-4
clone_size: NA
j_call: TRBJ2-3
cdr3_nt: TGTGCCAGCAGCGCTAGACTAGCGTTAGATACGCAGTATTTT
cdr3_aa: CASSARLALDTQYF

d_call: NA
v_call: TRBV11-2
clone_size: NA
j_call: TRBJ2-1
cdr3_nt: TGTGCCAGCAGCTTAGTTTCATCTCGGGCAGGGGGGAGGAATGAGCAGTTCTTC
cdr3_aa: CASSLVSSRAGGRNEQFF

d_call: NA
v_call: TRBV11-2
clone_size: NA
j_call: TRBJ2-2
cdr3_nt: TGTGCCAGCAGCTTAGGACGGGGACTTCCCACCGGGGAGCTGTTTTTT
cdr3_aa: CASSLGRGLPTGELFF

d_call: NA
v_call: TRBV18
clone_size: once
j_call: TRBJ1-1
cdr3_nt: TGTGCCAGCTCACCCGGGGGAGCTGAAGCTTTCTTT
cdr3_aa: CASSPGGAEAFF